This T cell receptor (beta chain) was retrieved from a study of T cells in pancreatic ductal adenocarcinoma. This CDR3 spans 17 amino acids. The germline V gene has CDR1 MDHEN and CDR2 SYDVKM. With 4 bases removed from V and 4 bases from J, the gap between germline ends came to 21 bases. TCRdb keeps only in-frame clones here, not all; method: immunoSEQ multiplex PCR. The repertoire holds 97,000 or so clones, with 90% to 95% as singletons. The selected patients with pancreatic ductal adenocarcinoma had surgery but no neoadjuvant therapy. A word on this clone: Its antigen remains unidentified.

Whole-study results and caveats: Compared with tumor, blood showed more total productive templates and about 8-fold more clonotypes. Tumors hold more CD45RO+ effector T cells, which may bias toward lower diversity. Mean clonality was around 0.11 in tumors and 0.065 to 0.075 in blood, not significantly different. Results skew toward the minority of patients with early-stage disease.

The sample taken for sequencing was PBMCs. The chain links TRBV28 to TRBJ2-3, with D perhaps TRBD2 (6 bases). This receptor was identified in a human donor with pancreatic ductal adenocarcinoma. CDR3 protein: CASSSLPGMPGADTQYF. The CDR3 bases are TGTGCCAGCAGTTCCCTCCCGGGGATGCCGGGGGCAGATACGCAGTATTTT.